The clone carrying this T cell receptor beta chain was seen at least ten times. What it binds is unknown. This sample was taken from a study of T cells in Graves' hyperthyroidism and ophthalmopathy. Study-wide points: Ophthalmopathy was told apart from stable hyperthyroidism by a 13 V-J model. The blood repertoire included most of the expanded thyroid clonotypes above 0.001.

The study defined stable Graves' hyperthyroidism as no ophthalmopathy progression within 18 months. Amplification targeted TCR beta CDR3 regions from RNA transcripts. The HTBI primer set drove a first-round RT-PCR of the TCR CDR3. Each CDR3 protein is one row after TCRdb ran MiXCR on the multiplex PCR reads. Found here are about 180,000 distinct CDR3 sequences, about 15% of them singletons; the top ten hold around 29%. What was sequenced was blood. The TCR sequence derives from a woman aged 50 to 60 with Graves' hyperthyroidism.

The CDR3 sequence: CATSRTPQETQYF. The CDR3 DNA follows: TGTGCCACCTCTCGGACACCCCAAGAGACCCAGTACTTC. This chain joins TRBV12-3 or TRBV12-4 and TRBJ2-5; TRBD1 might be the D (5 bases). V lost 10 bases, J lost 1 base, and 13 bases lay in between. The CDR3 covers 13 residues.